Listed below are T cell receptor beta chains from one sample, sequenced in a study of read filtering for tumor transcriptome and immune sequencing. Each CDR3 protein gets one entry after TCRdb re-called the reads with MiXCR. The sample holds 43,000 or so distinct CDR3 sequences, around 21% seen once. The sample comprised a population of CD138-negative cells sorted from bone marrow. The receptors were gathered from a donor aged 40 or older with multiple myeloma. The CDR3 runs from the conserved cysteine through the conserved F or W. The order of the fields is clone size, J gene, V gene, D gene, CDR3 DNA, CDR3 protein. The D gene is left open where the match is weak. Clone size is shown for a subset of rows, as once, few, many or a class of expanded clone.

abundance: many; j_gene: TRBJ1-1; v_gene: TRBV6-1; d_gene: -; CDR3nt: TGTGCCAGCATCGGGCCAAAGAACACTGAAGCTTTCTTT; CDR3aa: CASIGPKNTEAFF
abundance: medium-sized; j_gene: TRBJ2-1; v_gene: TRBV18; d_gene: -; CDR3nt: TGTGCCAGCTCACAGGTGAGCTCCTACAATGAGCAGTTCTTC; CDR3aa: CASSQVSSYNEQFF
abundance: -; j_gene: TRBJ2-3; v_gene: TRBV5-1; d_gene: TRBD2; CDR3nt: TGCGCCAGCAGCAAAGGGACTAGCGGGACCGATACGCAGTATTTT; CDR3aa: CASSKGTSGTDTQYF
abundance: -; j_gene: TRBJ2-3; v_gene: TRBV19; d_gene: TRBD2; CDR3nt: TGTGCCAGTAGCACCCTCAATCGGCGGGAGGGCGGCGATACGCAGTATTTT; CDR3aa: CASSTLNRREGGDTQYF
abundance: -; j_gene: TRBJ1-1; v_gene: TRBV29-1; d_gene: -; CDR3nt: TGCAGCGTTGCGGACCTAAAAGAAGCTTTCTTT; CDR3aa: CSVADLKEAFF
abundance: few; j_gene: TRBJ1-2; v_gene: TRBV12-3/TRBV12-4; d_gene: -; CDR3nt: TGTGCCAGCACCCAGGGTGGACAGCCGAACTATGGCTACACCTTC; CDR3aa: CASTQGGQPNYGYTF
abundance: few; j_gene: TRBJ2-1; v_gene: TRBV4-1; d_gene: -; CDR3nt: TGCGCCAGCGGCCAGAATAATGAGCAGTTCTTC; CDR3aa: CASGQNNEQFF
abundance: many; j_gene: TRBJ2-3; v_gene: TRBV19; d_gene: TRBD2; CDR3nt: TGTGCCAGTAGTATAGCCTGGGGCGGGAGAACAGATACGCAGTATTTT; CDR3aa: CASSIAWGGRTDTQYF
abundance: many; j_gene: TRBJ1-6; v_gene: TRBV28; d_gene: TRBD1; CDR3nt: TGTGCCAGCAGTACCTGGACAGGGTGGAATTCACCCCTCCACTTT; CDR3aa: CASSTWTGWNSPLHF
abundance: -; j_gene: TRBJ2-1; v_gene: TRBV3-1; d_gene: -; CDR3nt: TGTGCTAGCAGCCACGTGGGTCTTGAGCAGTTCTTC; CDR3aa: CASSHVGLEQFF
abundance: many; j_gene: TRBJ2-1; v_gene: TRBV3-1; d_gene: -; CDR3nt: TGTGCCAGCAGCCCTACCCCGGCCTCTGAGCAGTTCTTC; CDR3aa: CASSPTPASEQFF
abundance: few; j_gene: TRBJ2-3; v_gene: TRBV6-5; d_gene: -; CDR3nt: TGTGCCAGCAGGCCCGGGAGCACAGATACGCAGTATTTT; CDR3aa: CASRPGSTDTQYF
abundance: many; j_gene: TRBJ2-1; v_gene: TRBV6-2/TRBV6-3; d_gene: TRBD2; CDR3nt: TGTGCCAGCAGTTATTCTCCGGGACTAGCGACCTACAATGAGCAGTTCTTC; CDR3aa: CASSYSPGLATYNEQFF
abundance: many; j_gene: TRBJ2-4; v_gene: TRBV2; d_gene: TRBD1; CDR3nt: TGTGCCAGCAGTGCGGACAGGGTGGCCAAAAACATTCAGTACTTC; CDR3aa: CASSADRVAKNIQYF
abundance: many; j_gene: TRBJ2-5; v_gene: TRBV5-1; d_gene: TRBD2; CDR3nt: TGCGCCAGCAGCCCATTAGCGGGAGGAGAGACCCAGTACTTC; CDR3aa: CASSPLAGGETQYF
abundance: -; j_gene: TRBJ2-1; v_gene: TRBV7-2; d_gene: -; CDR3nt: TGTGCCAGCAGCGGAGAGGGTAGTAGCAGATCAAGGAATGAGCAGTTCTTC; CDR3aa: CASSGEGSSRSRNEQFF
abundance: many; j_gene: TRBJ2-6; v_gene: TRBV29-1; d_gene: -; CDR3nt: TGCAGCGTTGAGGCGGCTTTCGCAGGGGCCAACGTCCTGACTTTC; CDR3aa: CSVEAAFAGANVLTF
abundance: many; j_gene: TRBJ2-7; v_gene: TRBV28; d_gene: TRBD2; CDR3nt: TGTGCCAGCAGTTTACCGGCGGGAGGGAGGGCTAGGGCCTCCTACGAGCAGTACTTC; CDR3aa: CASSLPAGGRARASYEQYF
abundance: many; j_gene: TRBJ1-5; v_gene: TRBV12-3/TRBV12-4; d_gene: TRBD1; CDR3nt: TGTGCCAGCAGTTTCCGACCAGGGGGTATCCAGCCCCAGCATTTT; CDR3aa: CASSFRPGGIQPQHF
abundance: many; j_gene: TRBJ2-5; v_gene: TRBV29-1; d_gene: TRBD1; CDR3nt: TGCAGCGTTGAACAGGGCAGGGGGTTGGAGACCCAGTACTTC; CDR3aa: CSVEQGRGLETQYF
abundance: many; j_gene: TRBJ2-1; v_gene: TRBV29-1; d_gene: TRBD2; CDR3nt: TGCAGCGTTGCTAGCGGGAGTCCTGAGCAGTTCTTC; CDR3aa: CSVASGSPEQFF
abundance: -; j_gene: TRBJ2-3; v_gene: TRBV20-1; d_gene: -; CDR3nt: TGCAGTGCAAAGAGGGGAGATGGGGCGCAGTATTTT; CDR3aa: CSAKRGDGAQYF
abundance: many; j_gene: TRBJ1-1; v_gene: TRBV2; d_gene: TRBD1; CDR3nt: TGTGCCAGCGGGACAGGGAACACTGAAGCTTTCTTT; CDR3aa: CASGTGNTEAFF
abundance: medium-sized; j_gene: TRBJ2-1; v_gene: TRBV27; d_gene: -; CDR3nt: TGTGCCAGCAGTCCGGGACGCGCCTACAATGAGCAGTTCTTC; CDR3aa: CASSPGRAYNEQFF
abundance: large; j_gene: TRBJ2-1; v_gene: TRBV5-1; d_gene: TRBD1; CDR3nt: TGCGCCAGCTCGGCCGGGACAGGCTCCTACAATGAGCAGTTCTTC; CDR3aa: CASSAGTGSYNEQFF
abundance: many; j_gene: TRBJ2-7; v_gene: TRBV30; d_gene: TRBD1; CDR3nt: TGTGCCTGGATAAGACAGGGTGGCAACGAGCAGTACTTC; CDR3aa: CAWIRQGGNEQYF
abundance: many; j_gene: TRBJ2-1; v_gene: TRBV3-1; d_gene: TRBD2; CDR3nt: TGTGCCAGCAGCCAAATGGGGGGAGGGCCCGTTGAGCAGTTCTTC; CDR3aa: CASSQMGGGPVEQFF
abundance: many; j_gene: TRBJ1-5; v_gene: TRBV12-3/TRBV12-4; d_gene: -; CDR3nt: TGTGCCAGCAGTTTGGGGGAACAGCCCCAGCATTTT; CDR3aa: CASSLGEQPQHF
abundance: few; j_gene: TRBJ1-1; v_gene: TRBV6-6; d_gene: -; CDR3nt: TGTGCCAGCAGTTACTCAGAGTCTGAAGCTTTCTTT; CDR3aa: CASSYSESEAFF
abundance: many; j_gene: TRBJ1-1; v_gene: TRBV7-9; d_gene: -; CDR3nt: TGTGCCAGCATGAATCCTAGGAGTGAAGCTTTCTTT; CDR3aa: CASMNPRSEAFF
abundance: -; j_gene: TRBJ2-5; v_gene: TRBV7-6; d_gene: -; CDR3nt: TGTGCCAGCAGCCCCTCCCCGGGCGGGGAGACCCAGTACTTT; CDR3aa: CASSPSPGGETQYF
abundance: few; j_gene: TRBJ2-7; v_gene: TRBV4-1; d_gene: -; CDR3nt: TGCGCCAGCAGCCTCCCGGGCTACCGGGACGAGCAGTACTTC; CDR3aa: CASSLPGYRDEQYF
abundance: -; j_gene: TRBJ2-2; v_gene: TRBV12-3/TRBV12-4; d_gene: -; CDR3nt: TGTGCCAGCATCACTCAGGGTACCGGGGAGCTGTTTTTT; CDR3aa: CASITQGTGELFF
abundance: many; j_gene: TRBJ1-1; v_gene: TRBV5-1; d_gene: -; CDR3nt: TGCGCCAGCAGCTTTACACTGAACACTGAAGCTTTCTTT; CDR3aa: CASSFTLNTEAFF
abundance: -; j_gene: TRBJ2-1; v_gene: TRBV6-5; d_gene: -; CDR3nt: TGCGCCAGCAGTTACTCGATCTCACAGGGTCATGAGCAGCTCTTC; CDR3aa: CASSYSISQGHEQLF
abundance: few; j_gene: TRBJ2-4; v_gene: TRBV29-1; d_gene: TRBD2; CDR3nt: TGCAGCGTAGACGGACTAGCGGGAGGGTTAGTCTTC; CDR3aa: CSVDGLAGGLVF
abundance: many; j_gene: TRBJ2-7; v_gene: TRBV6-5; d_gene: TRBD1; CDR3nt: TGTGCCAGCAGTGCCAAAGTGACAGGGGACGAGCAGTACTTC; CDR3aa: CASSAKVTGDEQYF
abundance: many; j_gene: TRBJ2-3; v_gene: TRBV28; d_gene: TRBD2; CDR3nt: TGTGCCAGCAGTCCGGCACTAGCGGGAGGTGTGGGTAGCACAGATACGCAGTATTTT; CDR3aa: CASSPALAGGVGSTDTQYF
abundance: many; j_gene: TRBJ2-1; v_gene: TRBV20-1; d_gene: TRBD2; CDR3nt: TGCAGTGCCGCGAGCGGGGGAAGCTCCTACAATGAGCAGTTCTTC; CDR3aa: CSAASGGSSYNEQFF
abundance: many; j_gene: TRBJ1-3; v_gene: TRBV12-3/TRBV12-4; d_gene: -; CDR3nt: TGTGCCAGCAGAAGAAACACCATATATTTT; CDR3aa: CASRRNTIYF
abundance: -; j_gene: TRBJ1-3; v_gene: TRBV3-1; d_gene: -; CDR3nt: TGTGCCAGCAGCCAAATCAGCTCTGGAAACACCATATATTTT; CDR3aa: CASSQISSGNTIYF